This TCR beta chain was retrieved from a study of T cell responses to AZD1222 COVID-19 vaccine. Repertoires were generated with immunoSEQ multiplex PCR, while TCRdb's copy carries only in-frame clones and drops some. The data hold 95,000 to 150,000 clones, with around 93% observed a single time. Germline loops: CDR1 GTSNPN, CDR2 SVGIG (reference sequence). V lost 2 bases, J lost 0 bases, and 9 bases stayed unmatched. CDR3 size: 17 residues. Findings and limits, study-wide: It should be noted that donors were predominantly white British and more often female, and clonal diversity was possibly underestimated. Nearly half of spike-specific TCRs reportedly target unmutated variant regions. In all cases, repertoires were sampled only after the peak T cell response. Spike-spanning, vaccine-associated CD4 TCRs were dominant at 160-218 and 743-854.

As for this clone: Its antigen remains unidentified.

Sequences were derived from peripheral blood, sampled 28 days after the second AZD1222 dose. This TCR came from an adult who received the AZD1222 COVID-19 vaccine. The J gene is TRBJ1-4, the V gene TRBV30, with TRBD1 identical over 7 bases. CDR3 sequence (DNA): TGTGCCTGGAGTCTCTCAGGGGGACCTGCAACTAATGAAAAACTGTTTTTT. It specifies CAWSLSGGPATNEKLFF. Full variable domain (rest looked up from reference TRBV30 and TRBJ1-4): SQTIHQWPATLVQPVGSPLSLECTVEGTSNPNLYWYRQAAGRGLQLLFYSVGIGQISSEVPQNLSASRPQDRQFILSSKKLLLSDSGFYLCAWSLSGGPATNEKLFFGSGTQLSVL.